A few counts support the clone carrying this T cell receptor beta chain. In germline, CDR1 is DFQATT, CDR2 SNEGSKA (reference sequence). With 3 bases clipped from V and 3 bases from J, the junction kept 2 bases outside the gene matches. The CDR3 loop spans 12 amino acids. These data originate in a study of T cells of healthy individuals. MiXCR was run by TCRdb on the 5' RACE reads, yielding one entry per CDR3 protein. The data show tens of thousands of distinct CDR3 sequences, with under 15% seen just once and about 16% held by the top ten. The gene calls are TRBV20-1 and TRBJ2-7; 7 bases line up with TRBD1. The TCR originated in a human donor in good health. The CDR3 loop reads CSARGQLYEQYF. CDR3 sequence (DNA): TGCAGTGCTAGGGGACAGCTCTACGAGCAGTACTTC.